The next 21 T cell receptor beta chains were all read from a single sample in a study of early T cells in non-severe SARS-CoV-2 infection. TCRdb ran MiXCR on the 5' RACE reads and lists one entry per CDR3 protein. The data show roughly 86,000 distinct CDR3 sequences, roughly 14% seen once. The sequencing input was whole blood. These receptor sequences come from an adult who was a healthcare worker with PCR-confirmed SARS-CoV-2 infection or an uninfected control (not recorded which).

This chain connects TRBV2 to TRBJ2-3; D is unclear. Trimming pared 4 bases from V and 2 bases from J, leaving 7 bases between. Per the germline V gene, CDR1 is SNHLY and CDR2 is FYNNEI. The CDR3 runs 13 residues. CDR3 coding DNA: TGTGCCAGCAGTGGGACCCCCACAGATACGCAGTATTTT. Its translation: CASSGTPTDTQYF.

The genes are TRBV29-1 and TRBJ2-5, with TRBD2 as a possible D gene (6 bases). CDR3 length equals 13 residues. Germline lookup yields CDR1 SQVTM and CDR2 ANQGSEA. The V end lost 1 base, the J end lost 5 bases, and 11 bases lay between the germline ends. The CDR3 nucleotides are TGCAGCGTTGAAGGGCCCAGCGGGGAGACCCAGTACTTC. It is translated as CSVEGPSGETQYF.

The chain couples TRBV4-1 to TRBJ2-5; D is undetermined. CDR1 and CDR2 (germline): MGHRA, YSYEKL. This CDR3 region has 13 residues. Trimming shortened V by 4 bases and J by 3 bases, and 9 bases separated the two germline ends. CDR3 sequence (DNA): TGCGCCAGCAGCCGCTGGCAAAAAGAGACCCAGTACTTC. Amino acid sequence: CASSRWQKETQYF.

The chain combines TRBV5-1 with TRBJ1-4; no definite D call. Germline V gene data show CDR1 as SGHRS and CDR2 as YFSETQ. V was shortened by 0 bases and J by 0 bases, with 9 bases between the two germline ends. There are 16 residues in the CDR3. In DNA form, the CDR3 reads TGCGCCAGCAGCTTGGTAGGACGGGCAACTAATGAAAAACTGTTTTTT. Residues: CASSLVGRATNEKLFF.

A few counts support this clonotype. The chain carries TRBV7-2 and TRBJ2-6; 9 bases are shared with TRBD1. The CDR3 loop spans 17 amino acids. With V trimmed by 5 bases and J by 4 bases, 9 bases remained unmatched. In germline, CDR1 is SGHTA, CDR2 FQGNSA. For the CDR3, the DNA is TGTGCCAGCAGCCCGGGGACAGGGAAAGCCGGGGCCAACGTCCTGACTTTC. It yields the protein CASSPGTGKAGANVLTF.

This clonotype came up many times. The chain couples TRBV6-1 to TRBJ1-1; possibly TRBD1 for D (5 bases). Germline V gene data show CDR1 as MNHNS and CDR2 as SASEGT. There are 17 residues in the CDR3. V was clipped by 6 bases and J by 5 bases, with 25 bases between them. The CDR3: CASRGSPGARLGTEAFF. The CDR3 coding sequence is TGTGCCAGCAGGGGGTCCCCCGGGGCAAGGCTTGGGACTGAAGCTTTCTTT.

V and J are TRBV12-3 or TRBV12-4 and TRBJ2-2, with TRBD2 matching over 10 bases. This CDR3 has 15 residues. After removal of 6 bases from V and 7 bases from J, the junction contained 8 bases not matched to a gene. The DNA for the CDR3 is TGTGCCAGCAGACGCGAGCGGGGGGGAGACGGGGAGCTGTTTTTT. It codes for CASRRERGGDGELFF.

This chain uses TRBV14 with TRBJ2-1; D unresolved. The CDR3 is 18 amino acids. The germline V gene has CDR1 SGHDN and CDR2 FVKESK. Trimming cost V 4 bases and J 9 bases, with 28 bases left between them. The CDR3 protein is CASSRGIRVAGKAREQFF. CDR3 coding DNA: TGTGCCAGCAGCCGCGGTATTCGGGTTGCTGGGAAGGCGCGTGAGCAGTTCTTC.

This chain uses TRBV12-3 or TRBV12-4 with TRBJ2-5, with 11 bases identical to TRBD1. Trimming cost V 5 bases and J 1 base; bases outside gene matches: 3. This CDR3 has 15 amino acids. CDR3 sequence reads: CASSQDRGLQETQYF. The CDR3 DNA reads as TGTGCCAGCAGTCAGGACAGGGGGCTCCAAGAGACCCAGTACTTC.

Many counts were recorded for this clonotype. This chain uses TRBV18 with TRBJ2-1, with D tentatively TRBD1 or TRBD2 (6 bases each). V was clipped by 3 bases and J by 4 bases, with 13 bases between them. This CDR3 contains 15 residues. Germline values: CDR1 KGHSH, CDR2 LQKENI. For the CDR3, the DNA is TGTGCCAGCTCACCTCTGGGGGGCTATTACAATGAGCAGTTCTTC. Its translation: CASSPLGGYYNEQFF.

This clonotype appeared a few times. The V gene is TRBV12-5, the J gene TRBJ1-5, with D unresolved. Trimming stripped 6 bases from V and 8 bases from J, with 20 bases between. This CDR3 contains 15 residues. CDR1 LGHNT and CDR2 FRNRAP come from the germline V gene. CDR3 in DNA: TGTGCTAGTGGGCAAGCGGGCGTTGGGCGGGAGCCCCAGCATTTT. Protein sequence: CASGQAGVGREPQHF.

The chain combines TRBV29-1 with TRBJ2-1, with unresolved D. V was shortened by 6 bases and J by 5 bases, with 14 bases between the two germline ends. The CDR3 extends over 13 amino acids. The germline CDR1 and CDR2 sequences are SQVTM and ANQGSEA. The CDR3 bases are TGCAGCGTGGGCGGACGGATAGACAATGAGCAGTTCTTC. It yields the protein CSVGGRIDNEQFF.

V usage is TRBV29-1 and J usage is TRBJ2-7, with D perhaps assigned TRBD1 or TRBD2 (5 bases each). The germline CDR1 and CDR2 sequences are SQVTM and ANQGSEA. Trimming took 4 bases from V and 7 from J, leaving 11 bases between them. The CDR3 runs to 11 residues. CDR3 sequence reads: CSVGSGQEQYV. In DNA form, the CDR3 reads TGCAGCGTTGGTTCGGGGCAAGAGCAGTACGTC.

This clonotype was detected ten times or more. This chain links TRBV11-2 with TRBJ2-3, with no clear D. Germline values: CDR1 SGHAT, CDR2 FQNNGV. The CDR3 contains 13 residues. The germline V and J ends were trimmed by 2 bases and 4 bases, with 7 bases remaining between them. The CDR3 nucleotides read TGTGCCAGCAGCTTACTCATCGCAGATACGCAGTATTTT. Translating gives CASSLLIADTQYF.

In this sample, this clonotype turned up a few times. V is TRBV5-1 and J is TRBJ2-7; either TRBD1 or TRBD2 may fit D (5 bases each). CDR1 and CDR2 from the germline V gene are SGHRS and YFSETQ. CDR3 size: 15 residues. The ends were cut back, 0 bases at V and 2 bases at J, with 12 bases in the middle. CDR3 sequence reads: CASSLDYGTTYEQYV. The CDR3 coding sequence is TGCGCCAGCAGCTTGGACTACGGGACCACCTACGAGCAGTACGTC.

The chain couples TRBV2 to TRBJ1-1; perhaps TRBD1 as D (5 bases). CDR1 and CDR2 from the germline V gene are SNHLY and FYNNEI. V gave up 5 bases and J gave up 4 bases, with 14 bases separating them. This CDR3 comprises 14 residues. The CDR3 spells CASSTDWGGTEAFF. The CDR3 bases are TGTGCCAGCAGTACTGACTGGGGGGGCACTGAAGCTTTCTTT. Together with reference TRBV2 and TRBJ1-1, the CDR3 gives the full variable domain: EPEVTQTPSHQVTQMGQEVILRCVPISNHLYFYWYRQILGQKVEFLVSFYNNEISEKSEIFDDQFSVERPDGSNFTLKIRSTKLEDSAMYFCASSTDWGGTEAFFGQGTRLTVV.

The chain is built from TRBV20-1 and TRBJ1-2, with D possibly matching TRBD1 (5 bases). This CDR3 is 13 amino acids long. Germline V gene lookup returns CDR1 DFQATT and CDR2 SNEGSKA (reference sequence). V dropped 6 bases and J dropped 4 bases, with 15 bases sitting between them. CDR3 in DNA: TGCAGTGCCCAACTTCAGGGCGGCTATGGCTACACCTTC. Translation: CSAQLQGGYGYTF.

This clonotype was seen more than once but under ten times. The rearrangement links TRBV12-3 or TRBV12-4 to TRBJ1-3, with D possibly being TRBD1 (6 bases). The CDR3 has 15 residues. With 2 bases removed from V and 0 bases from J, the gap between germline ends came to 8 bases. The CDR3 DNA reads TGTGCCAGCAGTTTACGGGGGCTCTCTGGAAACACCATATATTTT. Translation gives CASSLRGLSGNTIYF.

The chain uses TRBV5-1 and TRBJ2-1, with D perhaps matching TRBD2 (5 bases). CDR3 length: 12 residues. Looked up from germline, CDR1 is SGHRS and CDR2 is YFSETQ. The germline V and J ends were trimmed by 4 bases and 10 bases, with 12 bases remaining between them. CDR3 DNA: TGCGCCAGCAGCCCCCCCTCGGGGGAGCAGTTCTTC. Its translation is CASSPPSGEQFF.

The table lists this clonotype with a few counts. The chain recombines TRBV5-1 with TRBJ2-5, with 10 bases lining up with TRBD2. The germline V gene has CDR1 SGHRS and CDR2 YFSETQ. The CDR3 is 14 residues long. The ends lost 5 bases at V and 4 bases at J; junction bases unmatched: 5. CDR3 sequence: CASSYQRGGETQYF. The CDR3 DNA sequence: TGCGCCAGCAGTTATCAGCGGGGGGGAGAGACCCAGTACTTC.

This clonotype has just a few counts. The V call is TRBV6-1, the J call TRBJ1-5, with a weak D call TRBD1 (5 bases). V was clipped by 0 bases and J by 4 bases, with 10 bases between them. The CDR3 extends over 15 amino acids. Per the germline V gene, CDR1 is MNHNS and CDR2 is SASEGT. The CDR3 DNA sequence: TGTGCCAGCAGTGAAGCGCTCTGGGGGAATCAGCCCCAGCATTTT. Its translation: CASSEALWGNQPQHF.